The rows below give T cell receptor beta chains drawn from one sample of a study of CD8 T cells in ankylosing spondylitis. TCRdb ran MiXCR on the 5' RACE reads and lists one entry per CDR3 protein. The sample lists about 340,000 distinct CDR3 sequences; 14% to 15% were seen once. The sequenced sample consisted of blood, either unsorted or a sorted T cell fraction (not recorded which). These TCRs come from a male donor with ankylosing spondylitis or in good health (not recorded which). Each CDR3 is given with its conserved first and last residue. Fields, in order: D gene, J gene, clone size, V gene, CDR3 protein, CDR3 DNA. D genes are given only for firm matches. Not every row has a clone size; where given, it reads once, few, many or a size class.

D: NA; J: TRBJ2-7; size: few; V: TRBV25-1; CDR3: CASTRRANSYEQYF; DNA: TGTGCCAGCACCCGCCGGGCCAACTCCTACGAGCAGTACTTC
D: TRBD1; J: TRBJ1-3; size: NA; V: TRBV10-3; CDR3: CAVRGTVSSGNTIYF; DNA: TGTGCCGTCCGAGGGACAGTAAGCTCTGGAAACACCATATATTTT
D: TRBD2; J: TRBJ2-3; size: NA; V: TRBV7-2; CDR3: CASSFLMGLARDTQYF; DNA: TGTGCCAGCAGCTTCTTAATGGGACTAGCAAGAGATACGCAGTATTTT
D: NA; J: TRBJ2-5; size: few; V: TRBV3-1; CDR3: CASSLGSGGQETQYF; DNA: TGTGCCAGCAGCCTAGGTAGCGGAGGACAAGAGACCCAGTACTTC
D: NA; J: TRBJ1-1; size: few; V: TRBV20-1; CDR3: CSATSSNTEAFF; DNA: TGCAGTGCTACAAGCAGTAACACTGAAGCTTTCTTT
D: NA; J: TRBJ2-1; size: NA; V: TRBV6-6; CDR3: CASSYSYRDRQFF; DNA: TGTGCCAGCAGTTACTCTTACAGGGATCGGCAGTTCTTC
D: NA; J: TRBJ2-1; size: few; V: TRBV2; CDR3: CASMGLFNEQFF; DNA: TGTGCCAGCATGGGACTCTTCAATGAGCAGTTCTTC
D: NA; J: TRBJ1-2; size: few; V: TRBV27; CDR3: CASSPYLNYGYTF; DNA: TGTGCCAGCAGTCCCTACTTAAACTATGGCTACACCTTC
D: NA; J: TRBJ2-5; size: NA; V: TRBV20-1; CDR3: CSARGWGQETQYF; DNA: TGCAGTGCTAGGGGATGGGGCCAAGAGACCCAGTACTTC
D: NA; J: TRBJ1-2; size: NA; V: TRBV12-3/TRBV12-4; CDR3: CASRSMAGAGYTF; DNA: TGTGCCAGCAGGTCAATGGCGGGGGCTGGCTACACCTTC
D: TRBD2; J: TRBJ2-1; size: NA; V: TRBV11-2; CDR3: CASSYRLARVGAHNEQFF; DNA: TGTGCCAGCAGCTACCGACTAGCCAGGGTCGGGGCCCACAATGAGCAGTTCTTC
D: NA; J: TRBJ2-2; size: NA; V: TRBV27; CDR3: CASSLIRLGGTGELFF; DNA: TGTGCCAGCAGTTTGATTCGACTAGGTGGGACCGGGGAGCTGTTTTTT
D: TRBD1; J: TRBJ2-5; size: few; V: TRBV10-3; CDR3: CAISGDRGRQETQYF; DNA: TGTGCCATCAGTGGGGACAGGGGGCGGCAAGAGACCCAGTACTTC
D: NA; J: TRBJ2-7; size: NA; V: TRBV2; CDR3: CASSPTESYEQYF; DNA: TGTGCCAGCAGTCCTACTGAGTCCTACGAGCAGTACTTC
D: NA; J: TRBJ1-1; size: many; V: TRBV10-3; CDR3: CAISEAGTEAFF; DNA: TGTGCCATCAGTGAGGCAGGCACTGAAGCTTTCTTT
D: TRBD1; J: TRBJ2-7; size: few; V: TRBV10-2; CDR3: CASRSPTGGYEQYF; DNA: TGCGCCAGCCGAAGCCCTACAGGGGGCTACGAGCAGTACTTC
D: NA; J: TRBJ2-1; size: few; V: TRBV19; CDR3: CASTEVGLGVFDEQFF; DNA: TGTGCCAGTACCGAGGTTGGTCTAGGTGTCTTCGATGAGCAGTTCTTC
D: NA; J: TRBJ2-7; size: many; V: TRBV10-3; CDR3: CAISDPPWFSSYEQYF; DNA: TGTGCCATCAGTGATCCCCCCTGGTTCAGCTCCTACGAGCAGTACTTC
D: NA; J: TRBJ2-3; size: few; V: TRBV5-1; CDR3: CASSASSGPVTQYF; DNA: TGCGCCAGCAGCGCATCTAGTGGGCCCGTGACGCAGTATTTT
D: NA; J: TRBJ1-3; size: few; V: TRBV9; CDR3: CASSVGSGNTIYF; DNA: TGTGCCAGCAGCGTAGGGTCTGGAAACACCATATATTTT
D: NA; J: TRBJ1-3; size: few; V: TRBV12-3/TRBV12-4; CDR3: CASSSSRRGGSGNTIYF; DNA: TGTGCCAGCAGTTCCTCACGGAGGGGGGGCTCTGGAAACACCATATATTTT
D: TRBD2; J: TRBJ2-3; size: NA; V: TRBV5-1; CDR3: CASSQGLGEWDTQYF; DNA: TGCGCCAGCAGCCAGGGACTAGGGGAGTGGGATACGCAGTATTTT
D: NA; J: TRBJ2-2; size: NA; V: TRBV5-1; CDR3: CASSLDKRAGELFF; DNA: TGCGCCAGCAGCTTGGACAAAAGGGCCGGGGAGCTGTTTTTT
D: NA; J: TRBJ2-2; size: many; V: TRBV5-1; CDR3: CASSLGNTGELFF; DNA: TGCGCCAGCAGCTTGGGGAACACCGGGGAGCTGTTTTTT
D: NA; J: TRBJ2-4; size: many; V: TRBV5-1; CDR3: CASSLDAYEGGKNIQYF; DNA: TGCGCCAGCAGCTTGGACGCTTATGAGGGGGGCAAAAACATTCAGTACTTC
D: TRBD1; J: TRBJ2-1; size: NA; V: TRBV12-3/TRBV12-4; CDR3: CASSPYGQGAWKGEQFF; DNA: TGTGCCAGCAGTCCCTATGGACAGGGGGCTTGGAAAGGTGAGCAGTTCTTC
D: NA; J: TRBJ2-5; size: few; V: TRBV20-1; CDR3: CSARSSTGRQTQYF; DNA: TGCAGTGCTAGATCCTCGACAGGGAGGCAGACCCAGTACTTC
D: TRBD1; J: TRBJ1-2; size: few; V: TRBV12-3/TRBV12-4; CDR3: CASSPTGVNYGYTF; DNA: TGTGCCAGCAGTCCCACAGGGGTCAACTATGGCTACACCTTC
D: TRBD2; J: TRBJ2-1; size: NA; V: TRBV13; CDR3: CASSLKLLGRAHNEQFF; DNA: TGTGCCAGCAGCTTAAAACTCCTCGGGAGGGCCCACAATGAGCAGTTCTTC
D: TRBD2; J: TRBJ2-7; size: few; V: TRBV10-2; CDR3: CASSDRRGSSGEQYF; DNA: TGCGCCAGCAGTGACCGAAGGGGAAGTAGCGGGGAGCAGTACTTC
D: NA; J: TRBJ2-1; size: NA; V: TRBV10-3; CDR3: CAISGLSNEQFF; DNA: TGTGCCATCAGCGGCCTGTCAAATGAGCAGTTCTTC
D: TRBD1; J: TRBJ2-6; size: few; V: TRBV5-6; CDR3: CASSLVQGASGANVLTF; DNA: TGTGCCAGCAGCTTGGTACAGGGGGCCTCTGGGGCCAACGTCCTGACTTTC
D: NA; J: TRBJ2-1; size: NA; V: TRBV6-6; CDR3: CASSSRRGEQFF; DNA: TGTGCCAGCAGTTCGCGTCGTGGTGAGCAGTTCTTC
D: NA; J: TRBJ2-3; size: NA; V: TRBV5-1; CDR3: CASSSSSIPTDTQYF; DNA: TGCGCCAGCAGCTCCTCTAGCATCCCCACAGATACGCAGTATTTT
D: TRBD2; J: TRBJ2-3; size: few; V: TRBV19; CDR3: CASSITAGVVDTQYF; DNA: TGTGCCAGTAGTATTACAGCGGGAGTGGTAGATACGCAGTATTTT
D: NA; J: TRBJ2-5; size: many; V: TRBV12-3/TRBV12-4; CDR3: CASSLTETQYF; DNA: TGTGCCAGCAGTTTAACGGAGACCCAGTACTTC
D: NA; J: TRBJ1-1; size: NA; V: TRBV5-1; CDR3: CASSWGWDTEAFF; DNA: TGCGCCAGCAGCTGGGGGTGGGACACTGAAGCTTTCTTT
D: NA; J: TRBJ1-2; size: NA; V: TRBV9; CDR3: CASSRTDNYGYTF; DNA: TGTGCCAGCAGCCGGACGGACAACTATGGCTACACCTTC
D: NA; J: TRBJ2-3; size: NA; V: TRBV5-6; CDR3: CASSWKTSMADTQYF; DNA: TGTGCCAGCAGCTGGAAGACTAGTATGGCAGATACGCAGTATTTT
D: NA; J: TRBJ2-7; size: NA; V: TRBV3-1; CDR3: CASSQAREQYF; DNA: TGTGCCAGCAGCCAAGCGCGGGAGCAGTACTTC
D: NA; J: TRBJ2-6; size: NA; V: TRBV12-3/TRBV12-4; CDR3: CASSFLADTTPSGANVLTF; DNA: TGTGCCAGCAGTTTCTTGGCCGATACCACCCCCTCTGGGGCCAACGTCCTGACTTTC
D: TRBD1; J: TRBJ2-3; size: few; V: TRBV7-2; CDR3: CASSLDTTGGLDTQYF; DNA: TGTGCCAGCAGCTTAGATACGACAGGGGGCCTTGATACGCAGTATTTT
D: NA; J: TRBJ1-4; size: many; V: TRBV5-6; CDR3: CASSFLGHLSNEKLFF; DNA: TGTGCCAGCAGCTTCTTGGGACATCTAAGTAATGAAAAACTGTTTTTT
D: NA; J: TRBJ2-3; size: NA; V: TRBV12-3/TRBV12-4; CDR3: CASSFWDSGGRDTQYF; DNA: TGTGCCAGCAGTTTCTGGGACAGCGGGGGCAGGGATACGCAGTATTTT
D: TRBD1; J: TRBJ2-1; size: few; V: TRBV10-2; CDR3: CASSFSGTGARNEQFF; DNA: TGCGCCAGCAGTTTCTCCGGGACAGGGGCAAGGAATGAGCAGTTCTTC
D: NA; J: TRBJ1-3; size: NA; V: TRBV12-3/TRBV12-4; CDR3: CASSLISSGNTIYF; DNA: TGTGCCAGCAGTTTAATCAGCTCTGGAAACACCATATATTTT
D: TRBD1; J: TRBJ1-5; size: few; V: TRBV4-1; CDR3: CASSRGLRGQGARQPQHF; DNA: TGCGCCAGCAGCCGGGGCCTACGGGGACAGGGGGCCCGGCAGCCCCAGCATTTT
D: NA; J: TRBJ1-6; size: few; V: TRBV10-3; CDR3: CAISGAVSSPLHF; DNA: TGTGCCATCAGTGGGGCAGTCTCATCACCCCTCCACTTT